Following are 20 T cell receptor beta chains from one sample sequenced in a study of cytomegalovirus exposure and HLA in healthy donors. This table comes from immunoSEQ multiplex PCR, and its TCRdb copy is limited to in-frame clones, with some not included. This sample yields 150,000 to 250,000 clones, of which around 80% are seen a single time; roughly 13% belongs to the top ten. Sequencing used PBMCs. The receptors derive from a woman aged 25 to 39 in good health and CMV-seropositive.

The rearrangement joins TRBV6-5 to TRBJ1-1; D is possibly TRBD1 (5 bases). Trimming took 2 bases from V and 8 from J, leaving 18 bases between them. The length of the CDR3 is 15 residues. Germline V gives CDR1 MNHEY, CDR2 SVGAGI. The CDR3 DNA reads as TGTGCCAGCAGTTACGATCCAGGGCCGATTAGAGAAGCTTTCTTT. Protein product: CASSYDPGPIREAFF.

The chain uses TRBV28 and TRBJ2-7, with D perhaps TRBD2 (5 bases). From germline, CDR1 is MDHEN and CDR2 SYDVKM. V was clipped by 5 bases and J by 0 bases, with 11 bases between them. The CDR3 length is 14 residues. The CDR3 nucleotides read TGTGCCAGCAGTCCCGGACTCATCTCCTACGAGCAGTACTTC. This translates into CASSPGLISYEQYF.

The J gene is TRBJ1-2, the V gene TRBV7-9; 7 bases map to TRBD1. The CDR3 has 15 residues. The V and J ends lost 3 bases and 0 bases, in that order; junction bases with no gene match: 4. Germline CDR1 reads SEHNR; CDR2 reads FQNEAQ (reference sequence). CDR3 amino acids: CASSFQGQPNYGYTF. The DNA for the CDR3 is TGTGCCAGCAGCTTCCAGGGACAGCCTAACTATGGCTACACCTTC.

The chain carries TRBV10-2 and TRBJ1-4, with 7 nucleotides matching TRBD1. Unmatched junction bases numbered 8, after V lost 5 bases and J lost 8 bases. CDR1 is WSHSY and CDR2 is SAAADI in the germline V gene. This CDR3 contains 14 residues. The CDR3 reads CASSRDRNKEKLFF. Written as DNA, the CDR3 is TGCGCCAGCAGTAGGGACAGAAATAAAGAAAAACTGTTTTTT.

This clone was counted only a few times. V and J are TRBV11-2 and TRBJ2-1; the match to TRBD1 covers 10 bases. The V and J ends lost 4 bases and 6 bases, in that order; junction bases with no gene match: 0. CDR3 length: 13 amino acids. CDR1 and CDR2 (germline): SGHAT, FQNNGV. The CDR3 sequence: CASSWDRGNEQFF. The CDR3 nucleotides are TGTGCCAGCAGCTGGGACAGGGGCAATGAGCAGTTCTTC. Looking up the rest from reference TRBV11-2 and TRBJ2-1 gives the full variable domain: EAGVAQSPRYKIIEKRQSVAFWCNPISGHATLYWYQQILGQGPKLLIQFQNNGVVDDSQLPKDRFSAERLKGVDSTLKIQPAKLEDSAVYLCASSWDRGNEQFFGPGTRLTVL.

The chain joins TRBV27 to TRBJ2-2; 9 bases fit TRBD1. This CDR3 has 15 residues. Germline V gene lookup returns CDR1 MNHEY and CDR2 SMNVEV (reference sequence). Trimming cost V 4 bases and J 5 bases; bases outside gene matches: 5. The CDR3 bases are TGTGCCAGCAGTTCCCGACAGGGGGGAACCGGGGAGCTGTTTTTT. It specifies CASSSRQGGTGELFF.

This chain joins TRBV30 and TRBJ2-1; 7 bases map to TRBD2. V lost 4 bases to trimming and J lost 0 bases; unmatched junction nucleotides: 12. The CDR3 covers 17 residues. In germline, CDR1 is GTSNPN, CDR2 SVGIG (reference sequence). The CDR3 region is CAWTVSGSSFSYNEQFF. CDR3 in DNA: TGTGCCTGGACCGTTAGCGGGTCCTCCTTCTCCTACAATGAGCAGTTCTTC.

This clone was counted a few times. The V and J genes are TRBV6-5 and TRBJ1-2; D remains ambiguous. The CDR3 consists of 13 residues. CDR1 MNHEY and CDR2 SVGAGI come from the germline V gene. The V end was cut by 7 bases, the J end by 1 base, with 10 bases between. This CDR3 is CASTRGLNYGYTF. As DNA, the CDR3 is TGTGCCAGCACCCGAGGACTTAACTATGGCTACACCTTC.

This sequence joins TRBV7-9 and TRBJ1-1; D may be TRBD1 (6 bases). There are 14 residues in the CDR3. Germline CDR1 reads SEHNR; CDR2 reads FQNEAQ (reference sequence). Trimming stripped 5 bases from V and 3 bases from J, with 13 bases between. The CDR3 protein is CASSQGQFHTEAFF. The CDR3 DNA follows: TGTGCCAGCAGCCAAGGACAGTTTCACACTGAAGCTTTCTTT.

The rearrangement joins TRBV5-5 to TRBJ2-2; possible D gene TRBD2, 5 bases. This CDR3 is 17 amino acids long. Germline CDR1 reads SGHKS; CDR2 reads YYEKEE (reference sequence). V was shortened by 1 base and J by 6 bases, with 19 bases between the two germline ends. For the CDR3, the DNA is TGTGCCAGCAGCTTGCCCCGGTTGAGGGCCTCCCCCGGGGAGCTGTTTTTT. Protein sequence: CASSLPRLRASPGELFF.

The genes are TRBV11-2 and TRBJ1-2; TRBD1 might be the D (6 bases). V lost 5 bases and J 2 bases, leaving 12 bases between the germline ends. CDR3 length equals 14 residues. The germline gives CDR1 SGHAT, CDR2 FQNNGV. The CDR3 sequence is CASSAQGENYGYTF. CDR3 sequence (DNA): TGTGCCAGCAGCGCACAGGGAGAGAACTATGGCTACACCTTC.

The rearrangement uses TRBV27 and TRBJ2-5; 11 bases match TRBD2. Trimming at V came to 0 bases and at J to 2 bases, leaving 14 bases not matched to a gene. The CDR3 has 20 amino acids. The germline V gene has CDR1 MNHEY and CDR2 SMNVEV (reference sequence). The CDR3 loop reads CASSLSPPGRTSGLQETQYF. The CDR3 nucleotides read TGTGCCAGCAGTTTATCCCCTCCGGGCCGGACTAGCGGGCTACAAGAGACCCAGTACTTC.

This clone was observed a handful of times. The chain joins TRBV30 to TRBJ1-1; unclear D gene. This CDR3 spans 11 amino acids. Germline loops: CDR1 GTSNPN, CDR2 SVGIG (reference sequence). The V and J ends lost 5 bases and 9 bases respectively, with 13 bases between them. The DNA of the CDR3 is TGTGCCTGGGAGAACGGAGGGCAAGCTTTCTTT. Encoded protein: CAWENGGQAFF.

Here the CDR3 reads CASLSRNSYNEQFF. The CDR3, as DNA: TGTGCCAGCCTATCCCGAAACTCCTACAATGAGCAGTTCTTC. The chain is built from TRBV6-1 and TRBJ2-1; D is ambiguous. Deletions cut 8 bases from V and 0 bases from J, with 11 bases between. The CDR3 is 14 amino acids. CDR1 is MNHNS and CDR2 is SASEGT in the germline V gene.

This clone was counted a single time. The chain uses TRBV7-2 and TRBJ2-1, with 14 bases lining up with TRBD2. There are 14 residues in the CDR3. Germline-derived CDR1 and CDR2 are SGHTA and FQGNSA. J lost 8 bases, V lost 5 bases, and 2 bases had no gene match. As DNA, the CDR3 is TGTGCCAGCAGCGGACTAGCGGGAGGACATGAGCAGTTCTTC. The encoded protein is CASSGLAGGHEQFF.

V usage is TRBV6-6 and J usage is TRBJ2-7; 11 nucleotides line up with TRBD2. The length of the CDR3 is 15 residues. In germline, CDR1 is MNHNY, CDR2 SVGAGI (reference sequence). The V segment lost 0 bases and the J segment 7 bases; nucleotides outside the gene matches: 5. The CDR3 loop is CASSYSSLAGGEQYF. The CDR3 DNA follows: TGTGCCAGCAGTTACTCGAGTTTAGCGGGAGGGGAGCAGTACTTC.

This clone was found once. CDR3 sequence reads: CASSLDRNTEAFF. The DNA of the CDR3 is TGTGCCAGCAGCTTGGACAGGAACACTGAAGCTTTCTTT. The chain combines TRBV5-4 with TRBJ1-1; the D is unclear. V gave up 0 bases and J gave up 1 base, with 4 bases separating them. This CDR3 spans 13 amino acids. Germline CDR1 is SGHNT and CDR2 is YYREEE (reference sequence).

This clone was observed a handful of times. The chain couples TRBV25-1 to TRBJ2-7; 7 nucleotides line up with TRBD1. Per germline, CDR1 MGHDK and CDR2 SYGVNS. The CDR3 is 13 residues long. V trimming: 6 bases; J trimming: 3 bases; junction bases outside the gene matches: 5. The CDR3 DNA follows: TGTGCCAGCAGGGGGACAGAGTACTACGAGCAGTACTTC. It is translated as CASRGTEYYEQYF.

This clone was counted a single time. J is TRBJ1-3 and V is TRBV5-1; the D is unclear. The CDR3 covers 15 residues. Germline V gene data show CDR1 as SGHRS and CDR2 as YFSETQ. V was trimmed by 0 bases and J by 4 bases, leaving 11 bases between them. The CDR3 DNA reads TGCGCCAGCAGCTTGGAGGGAGGCGCCGGAAACACCATATATTTT. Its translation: CASSLEGGAGNTIYF.

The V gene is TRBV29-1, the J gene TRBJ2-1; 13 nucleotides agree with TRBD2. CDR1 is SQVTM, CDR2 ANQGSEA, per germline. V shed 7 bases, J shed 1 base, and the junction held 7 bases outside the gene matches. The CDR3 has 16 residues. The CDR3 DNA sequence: TGCAGCGCCAGGACTAGCGGGAGTCGGTCCTACAATGAGCAGTTCTTC. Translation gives CSARTSGSRSYNEQFF.